This TCR beta chain was profiled in a study of OX40 agonist ivuxolimab in advanced cancers. Whole-study findings and limits: At 0.1 to 3.0 mg/kg, clonal expansion of CD4+ and CD8+ blood T cells had occurred by week 6. Researchers did not establish what antigens the expanded peripheral T cells target. Patients who responded partially at 0.1-3.0 mg/kg showed clonal expansion ranking among the lowest.

Sequenced by immunoSEQ multiplex PCR; TCRdb stores in-frame clones only, minus some. The data show approximately 110,000 clones, 85% to 95% seen once. As for this clone: What it binds is not known.

The CDR3 is 14 residues long. CDR1 is LGHNA, CDR2 YNFKEQ, per germline. V shed 4 bases and J 5 bases; nucleotides not matched to a gene: 6. This specimen consisted of CD4+ or CD8+ T cells sorted from blood, obtained in a trial of the OX40 agonist ivuxolimab. The V and J genes are TRBV4-2 and TRBJ1-1; 8 nucleotides match TRBD1. The receptor's source is an adult with an advanced solid tumor such as melanoma, head and neck, liver or kidney cancer. The CDR3 nucleotides read TGTGCCAGCAGCCCTCGGACAGGGTGGACTGAAGCTTTCTTT. The encoded protein is CASSPRTGWTEAFF.